Given below is one T cell receptor (beta chain) in context. Its specificity is unknown. Trimming took 8 bases from V and 8 from J; bases not matched to a gene: 10. Germline V gene sequence: CDR1 DFQATT, CDR2 SNEGSKA (reference sequence). This CDR3 is 15 amino acids long. Hyperthyroidism, newly diagnosed and lasting under 2 months, affected patients aged 18 to 65. The study collected blood at first hyperthyroidism diagnosis, before any ophthalmopathy symptoms arose. These data belong to a study of T cells in Graves' hyperthyroidism and ophthalmopathy. Study outcomes and limitations: Ophthalmopathy was distinguished from stable hyperthyroidism by 13 V-J signatures.

Amplification targeted TCR beta CDR3 regions from RNA transcripts. Primed by the HTBI set, a first-round RT-PCR was run on the TCR CDR3. TCRdb independently ran MiXCR on the multiplex PCR reads; one entry per CDR3 protein. Among 250,000 or so distinct CDR3 sequences, around 15% were seen once, and the ten largest hold about 30%. Sequenced: blood. This clonotype originated in a woman aged 45-60 years with Graves' hyperthyroidism that later progressed to Graves' ophthalmopathy. This chain uses TRBV20-1 with TRBJ2-2; 14 bases line up with TRBD2. CDR3 nucleotide sequence: TGCAGTACCACCCGGACTAGCGGGAGGAGAGGGGAGCTGTTTTTT. As protein: CSTTRTSGRRGELFF.